The T cell receptor (beta chain) described here comes from a study of shared clonotypes between healthy human individuals. As for the study in general: There were three CD4 naive, three CD4 memory, two CD8 naive and one CD8 memory plates per donor. Study conclusions and caveats: Lower generation probabilities were found for non-shared clonotypes than for those shared by all four donors.

Naive CD8 populations comprised CD45RO-negative cells positively selected for CCR7, excluding terminally differentiated effector memory CD45RA+ cells. The protocol was immunoSEQ multiplex PCR, while the TCRdb copy is restricted to in-frame clones and leaves out a portion. The sample lists roughly 550,000 clones, 95% to 96% seen once, with roughly 0.1% in the top ten. The germline V gene has CDR1 SGHAT and CDR2 FQNNGV. Trimming stripped 5 bases from V and 1 base from J, with 10 bases between. The CDR3 length is 14 residues. In the case of this clone: The target antigen is unknown.

Material: naive CD8+ T cells sorted from blood. The chain is built from TRBV11-2 and TRBJ2-3; the D gene is possibly TRBD2 (5 bases). This sequence was found in a woman in her thirties in good health. The CDR3 nucleotides are TGTGCCAGCAGCCACCTCGGGGGCACAGATACGCAGTATTTT. Translated, it gives CASSHLGGTDTQYF.